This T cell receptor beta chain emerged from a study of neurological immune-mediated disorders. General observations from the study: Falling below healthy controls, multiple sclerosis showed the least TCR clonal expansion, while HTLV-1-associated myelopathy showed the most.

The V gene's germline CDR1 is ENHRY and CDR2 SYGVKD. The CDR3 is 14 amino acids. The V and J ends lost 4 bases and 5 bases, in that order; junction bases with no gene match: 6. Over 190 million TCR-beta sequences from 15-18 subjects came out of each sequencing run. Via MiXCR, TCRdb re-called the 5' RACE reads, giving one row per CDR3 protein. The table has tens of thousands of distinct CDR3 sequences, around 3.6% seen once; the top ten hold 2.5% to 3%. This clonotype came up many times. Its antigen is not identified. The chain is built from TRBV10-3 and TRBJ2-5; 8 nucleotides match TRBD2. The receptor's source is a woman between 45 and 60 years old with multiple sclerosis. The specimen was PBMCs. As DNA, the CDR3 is TGTGCCATCAGTGTCGGCGGGGGGTCCGAGACCCAGTACTTC. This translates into CAISVGGGSETQYF.